This T cell receptor beta chain was sequenced for a study of blood T cell repertoires in COVID-19. On the study more broadly: Both acute and convalescent COVID-19 samples were obtained from the United States, Italy and Spain. The cDNA or gDNA used as material had been derived from T cells, B-cell-depleted T cells, or PBMCs.

The CDR3 totals 15 residues. Germline V gene sequence: CDR1 SGHTA, CDR2 FQGTGA. J gave up 0 bases and V 5 bases, and 3 bases lay outside the gene matches. In the source study's methods: Reference gene primer amplification yielded estimated nucleated cell counts. Repertoires were generated with immunoSEQ multiplex PCR, while TCRdb's copy carries only in-frame clones and drops some. Clone size and the V and J calls come from that table; the DNA yielded D and trimming. The data show 150,000 to 200,000 clones, 75% to 85% seen once. This clone was found a few times. The same CDR3 also results from other DNA sequences found in this sample.

This TCR came from a woman aged 40 to 55 with COVID-19, enrolled during active disease. Sequences were obtained from peripheral blood. V gene TRBV7-3 combines with J gene TRBJ2-3; the match to TRBD2 covers 9 bases. The CDR3 DNA follows: TGTGCCAGCAGCCAAGCGGGGGGTAGCACAGATACGCAGTATTTT. It yields the protein CASSQAGGSTDTQYF.